One TCR beta chain is described in this entry. Antigen unknown. These data come from a study of PD-1 blockade in classical Hodgkin lymphoma. CDR1 SGHAT and CDR2 FQNNGV come from the germline V gene. The CDR3 consists of 16 residues. The ends were cut back, 1 base at V and 5 bases at J, with 14 bases in the middle. Relapse was seen in all patients after autologous stem cell transplantation, and brentuximab vedotin exposure was variable. Study outcomes and limitations: Exclusion removed patients who began nivolumab under 1 year after ASCT.

Clones were sequenced by immunoSEQ multiplex PCR, and TCRdb holds only the in-frame ones, with some missing. The sample carries approximately 60,000 clones, around nine tenths recorded once. This specimen consisted of peripheral blood mononuclear cells (PBMCs), obtained at baseline. The TCR was taken from a human donor with classical Hodgkin lymphoma. The chain is built from TRBV11-2 and TRBJ2-2, with D tentatively TRBD1 (5 bases). The CDR3 protein is CASSLGAGLGTGELFF. Here the CDR3 DNA reads TGTGCCAGCAGCTTAGGTGCAGGGTTGGGGACCGGGGAGCTGTTTTTT.